These T cell receptor beta chains were read from a single sample in a study of blood T cell repertoires in COVID-19. Libraries were prepared by immunoSEQ multiplex PCR; TCRdb keeps only in-frame clonotypes and omits some of them. The sample lists roughly 260,000 clones; approximately 82% were seen once. Sequenced: peripheral blood. Every receptor here comes from a woman aged 18-29 years with acute or convalescent COVID-19. Both conserved end residues are part of each CDR3. D genes are given only for firm matches. For some rows the clone size is stated as once, few or many, or as a class when expanded; others skip it.

.,.,16,TRBV30,TRBJ1-6,TGTGCCTGGAGTTCCGCAGCGAGCTCCTATAATTCACCCCTCCACTTT,CAWSSAASSYNSPLHF
TRBD1,.,16,TRBV7-6,TRBJ2-5,TGTGCCAGCAGCTTAGGTCCACAGGGGCCGGAAGAGACCCAGTACTTC,CASSLGPQGPEETQYF
TRBD1,.,15,TRBV30,TRBJ2-5,TGTGCCTGGAAAAGGGGACAGGGGGAAAAAGAGACCCAGTACTTC,CAWKRGQGEKETQYF
.,.,13,TRBV29-1,TRBJ1-2,TGCAGCGTCCCACGGGCAGGGCAGTATGGCTACACCTTC,CSVPRAGQYGYTF
TRBD1,.,15,TRBV7-7,TRBJ2-5,TGTGCTAGCAGCCGGACAGGATGGAACCAAGAGACCCAGTACTTC,CASSRTGWNQETQYF
TRBD2,.,17,TRBV11-2,TRBJ2-5,TGTGCCAGCAGCTTAGTGGGAGGGCAGTTGAAAGGAGAGACCCAGTACTTC,CASSLVGGQLKGETQYF
TRBD1,.,16,TRBV5-1,TRBJ1-1,TGCGCCAGCAGCCGGGGGACAGGCAAGATGAACACTGAAGCTTTCTTT,CASSRGTGKMNTEAFF
.,.,13,TRBV10-3,TRBJ2-5,TGTGCCATCAGTGTCGCCAGGGAAGAGACCCAGTACTTC,CAISVAREETQYF
TRBD2,.,15,TRBV4-2,TRBJ2-1,TGTGCCAGCACCCGCTATCGGGAGGGCAACAATGAGCAGTTCTTC,CASTRYREGNNEQFF
.,.,17,TRBV28,TRBJ2-1,TGTGCCAGCAGTTTAAGGGTAGCGGCGTCCTCTTACAATGAGCAGTTCTTC,CASSLRVAASSYNEQFF
.,.,13,TRBV10-3,TRBJ2-7,TGTGCCATCACACGGGACACCATTCTCGAGCAGTACTTC,CAITRDTILEQYF
TRBD1,.,15,TRBV2,TRBJ1-3,TGTGCCAGCAGGCCCGACAGGGTCGCTGGAAACACCATATATTTT,CASRPDRVAGNTIYF
.,.,15,TRBV25-1,TRBJ2-1,TGTGCCAGCAGTGAGCGTAATCCTTCCTACAATGAGCAGTTCTTC,CASSERNPSYNEQFF
TRBD2,.,15,TRBV7-2,TRBJ2-7,TGTGCCAGCAGCCCTAGCGGGGAAAGCTCCTACGAGCAGTACTTC,CASSPSGESSYEQYF
TRBD1,.,16,TRBV7-8,TRBJ1-3,TGTGCCAGCAGCTTAACAGGGGCCAACTCTGGAAACACCATATATTTT,CASSLTGANSGNTIYF
.,once,12,TRBV12-3/TRBV12-4,TRBJ2-2,TGTGCCAGCAAGATAAGGGAGTTAGGGCTGTTTTTT,CASKIRELGLFF
.,.,13,TRBV7-2,TRBJ1-2,TGTGCCAGCAACCCCGGGGGGGCTCGCGGCTACACCTTC,CASNPGGARGYTF
.,.,14,TRBV28,TRBJ1-4,TGTGCCAGCAGTGCCCAGGGTTTTAATGAAAAACTGTTTTTT,CASSAQGFNEKLFF
TRBD2,.,17,TRBV9,TRBJ2-2,TGTGCCAGCACGCCCTATAGCGGGACGGCGGTTGGCGGGGAGCTGTTTTTT,CASTPYSGTAVGGELFF
.,few,15,TRBV6-2/TRBV6-3,TRBJ1-3,TGTGCCAGCAGTTACAGGGGGACCTCTGGAAACACCATATATTTT,CASSYRGTSGNTIYF
TRBD2,.,15,TRBV19,TRBJ2-5,TGTGCCAGTAGTATATTGGCGGCGGGAGGAGAGACCCAGTACTTC,CASSILAAGGETQYF
TRBD1,.,15,TRBV10-3,TRBJ1-1,TGTGCCATCAGTGACGGGGACAGGGCTAACACTGAAGCTTTCTTT,CAISDGDRANTEAFF
.,.,15,TRBV23-1,TRBJ2-7,TGCGCCAGCAGTCAATGTCCGGGAAGCTCCTACGAGCAGTACTTC,CASSQCPGSSYEQYF
.,once,16,TRBV6-1,TRBJ2-6,TGTGCCAGCATTGAGCAGGCCCTATCTGGGGCCAACGTCCTGACTTTC,CASIEQALSGANVLTF
.,.,14,TRBV5-1,TRBJ2-6,TGCGCCAGCAGGTTAGACTCTGGGGCCAACGTCCTGACTTTC,CASRLDSGANVLTF
TRBD2,.,16,TRBV7-6,TRBJ2-7,TGTGCCAGCAGCTTATCCCCCGGGACTAGTCACCACGAGCAGTACTTC,CASSLSPGTSHHEQYF
TRBD2,.,13,TRBV28,TRBJ2-1,TGTGCAAGCACCCCAGGACTAGCCAATGAGCAGTTCTTC,CASTPGLANEQFF
TRBD2,.,14,TRBV4-3,TRBJ2-3,TGCGCCAGCAGGCTAGCGGGAGGGCGTGATACGCAGTATTTT,CASRLAGGRDTQYF
.,.,16,TRBV11-1,TRBJ1-1,TGTGCCAGCAGCTTAGCCCCGCGGTCCATGAACACTGAAGCTTTCTTT,CASSLAPRSMNTEAFF
.,.,14,TRBV7-2,TRBJ2-5,TGTGCCAGCAGCTTAAATTCGGGGGAAGAGACCCAGTACTTC,CASSLNSGEETQYF
.,.,14,TRBV3-1/TRBV3-2,TRBJ1-5,TGTGCCAGCAGCCACTTCAGGGATGATCAGCCCCAGCATTTT,CASSHFRDDQPQHF